A selection of T cell receptor beta chains follows, all from one sample in a study of T cell responses to AZD1222 COVID-19 vaccine. The table came from immunoSEQ multiplex PCR; TCRdb's copy has only in-frame clones and leaves some out. The repertoire includes over 150,000 clones, approximately 92% of them detected once, and 8.5% to 12% sits in the top ten. Sequenced material: peripheral blood, taken on day 0 of AZD1222 vaccination. All receptors come from an adult in good health. Each CDR3 is given with its conserved first and last residue. A D gene is named only where the DNA matches it firmly. The listing skips clone size in some rows; elsewhere it reads once, few, many or a size class.

TRBJ2-1 TRBV20-1 . . CSASPEDLSYNEQFF TGCAGTGCTAGTCCAGAGGACCTTTCCTACAATGAGCAGTTCTTC
TRBJ2-3 TRBV9 TRBD2 . CASSAQTSGGTDTQYF TGTGCCAGCAGCGCCCAAACTAGCGGGGGCACAGATACGCAGTATTTT
TRBJ1-6 TRBV7-9 . . CASSLEAEAPPLHF TGTGCCAGCAGCTTAGAGGCAGAGGCGCCACCCCTCCACTTT
TRBJ2-5 TRBV7-6 . . CASSLHEGRQTQYF TGTGCCAGCAGCTTACATGAAGGACGCCAGACCCAGTACTTC
TRBJ1-2 TRBV4-2 . . CASSQEGDDYGYTF TGTGCCAGCAGCCAAGAAGGGGACGACTATGGCTACACCTTC
TRBJ1-2 TRBV19 . . CASSNGLANYGYTF TGTGCCAGTAGTAACGGATTAGCTAACTATGGCTACACCTTC
TRBJ1-5 TRBV28 . . CASSLGLPVNNQPQHF TGTGCCAGCAGCCTCGGACTCCCAGTTAACAATCAGCCCCAGCATTTT
TRBJ1-1 TRBV14 . . CASSPRVKTRGLTEAFF TGTGCCAGCAGTCCAAGAGTTAAAACGAGGGGCCTCACTGAAGCTTTCTTT
TRBJ1-2 TRBV5-4 . . CASSLGTESYGYTF TGTGCCAGCAGCTTAGGCACAGAGAGCTATGGCTACACCTTC
TRBJ2-3 TRBV24-1 TRBD1 once CATSDPGTGDTDTQYF TGTGCCACCAGTGATCCCGGGACAGGGGACACAGATACGCAGTATTTT
TRBJ2-3 TRBV19 TRBD2 . CASSILAGGTDTQYF TGTGCCAGTAGTATATTGGCGGGAGGCACAGATACGCAGTATTTT
TRBJ2-1 TRBV5-1 TRBD1 . CASSDGQGIDEQFF TGCGCCAGCAGCGATGGACAGGGCATTGATGAGCAGTTCTTC
TRBJ1-5 TRBV2 . . CASRGRTDQPQHF TGTGCCAGCAGAGGACGGACGGATCAGCCCCAGCATTTT
TRBJ2-2 TRBV28 . few CASRLISPLRSGELFF TGTGCCAGCAGACTTATATCCCCGCTCCGATCCGGGGAGCTGTTTTTT
TRBJ1-2 TRBV7-2 . . CASSLGGAGGYGYTF TGTGCCAGCAGCTTAGGCGGCGCCGGGGGCTATGGCTACACCTTC
TRBJ1-1 TRBV28 . . CASTQPWMGSEAFF TGTGCCAGCACCCAACCATGGATGGGGTCTGAAGCTTTCTTT
TRBJ2-2 TRBV19 TRBD2 . CATTWGGGDMDTGELFF TGTGCCACCACATGGGGGGGAGGGGATATGGACACCGGGGAGCTGTTTTTT
TRBJ2-1 TRBV7-2 . . CASSLAQPAEQFF TGTGCCAGCAGCTTAGCGCAGCCCGCTGAGCAGTTCTTC
TRBJ1-2 TRBV12-3/TRBV12-4 TRBD1 . CASRGDSPYGYTF TGTGCCAGCAGGGGGGACAGTCCCTATGGCTACACCTTC
TRBJ1-3 TRBV5-4 . . CASSLVGTSRNTIYF TGTGCCAGCAGCTTGGTAGGGACATCGAGAAACACCATATATTTT
TRBJ2-1 TRBV5-6 . once CASSLVPVSEQFF TGTGCCAGCAGCTTGGTACCAGTTAGTGAGCAGTTCTTC
TRBJ1-2 TRBV2 . . CASSLQKYGYTF TGTGCCAGCAGCCTCCAAAAATATGGCTACACCTTC
TRBJ1-2 TRBV10-3 . . CASKKTELWGYTF TGTGCCAGCAAAAAAACAGAGCTTTGGGGCTACACCTTC
TRBJ2-1 TRBV5-1 . . CASSRLRDNSYNEQFF TGCGCCAGCAGCAGACTCAGGGATAACTCCTACAATGAGCAGTTCTTC
TRBJ2-1 TRBV19 TRBD2 . CASSPLAGKGEQFF TGTGCCAGTAGTCCCCTAGCGGGTAAGGGCGAGCAGTTCTTC
TRBJ1-2 TRBV3-1/TRBV3-2 . once CASSQGRPEGYTF TGTGCCAGCAGCCAAGGCCGCCCGGAGGGCTACACCTTC
TRBJ1-2 TRBV6-5 . . CARRSLRYGYTF TGTGCTCGGAGGAGCCTTAGGTATGGCTACACCTTC
TRBJ1-1 TRBV30 TRBD1 . CVGQGLNTEAFF TGTGTCGGACAGGGACTGAACACTGAAGCTTTCTTT
TRBJ1-5 TRBV19 . once CASAPGPGQPQHF TGTGCCAGTGCCCCGGGACCCGGGCAGCCCCAGCATTTT
TRBJ1-5 TRBV30 . . CAWSRQDNQPQHF TGTGCCTGGAGTAGGCAGGACAATCAGCCCCAGCATTTT
TRBJ2-2 TRBV5-4 TRBD1 . CASSPRTGHTGELFF TGTGCCAGCAGCCCCAGGACAGGGCACACCGGGGAGCTGTTTTTT
TRBJ2-7 TRBV6-2/TRBV6-3 . . CASSYPRQGGYEQYF TGTGCCAGCAGTTACCCCCGACAGGGAGGCTACGAGCAGTACTTC
TRBJ1-4 TRBV4-1 . . CASSQDGKGWQSGEKLFF TGCGCCAGCAGCCAAGATGGAAAGGGGTGGCAGTCTGGAGAAAAACTGTTTTTT
TRBJ1-1 TRBV6-2/TRBV6-3 . . CASSFPAGRAFF TGTGCCAGCAGTTTCCCCGCAGGGAGGGCTTTCTTT
TRBJ1-5 TRBV4-1 . once CASSQVEGIVQPQHF TGCGCCAGCAGCCAAGTAGAGGGGATAGTTCAGCCCCAGCATTTT
TRBJ1-2 TRBV7-2 . . CASSPPGHYPYGYTF TGTGCCAGCAGCCCCCCAGGACACTACCCCTATGGCTACACCTTC
TRBJ2-3 TRBV9 . few CASSVGAANTDTQYF TGTGCCAGCAGCGTAGGGGCGGCTAACACAGATACGCAGTATTTT
TRBJ2-2 TRBV6-5 . . CASSYSTTRNTGELFF TGTGCCAGCAGTTACAGTACGACGAGGAACACCGGGGAGCTGTTTTTT
TRBJ1-3 TRBV5-4 TRBD1 . CASSMSGTGAGNTIYF TGTGCCAGCAGCATGTCCGGGACAGGGGCTGGAAACACCATATATTTT
TRBJ2-7 TRBV30 . . CAWRGRSSYEQYF TGTGCCTGGAGAGGACGGAGCTCCTACGAGCAGTACTTC